This is a list of T cell receptor beta chains from one sample in a study of identical twins. TCRdb independently ran MiXCR on the 5' RACE reads; one entry per CDR3 protein. The table includes roughly 720,000 distinct CDR3 sequences, roughly 18% detected once. Separately, the same data were catalogued under a study of T cells expressing NK-cell markers.

Input material: PBMCs. The source of these receptors is a woman between 18 and 29 years old in good health. Both conserved end residues are part of each CDR3. The D gene is left open where the match is weak. Only some rows state a clone size, as once, few, many or a class for expanded clones.

NA,NA,TRBV29-1,TRBJ2-5,CSVLGGSETQYF,TGCAGCGTTCTTGGTGGGAGCGAGACCCAGTACTTC
NA,NA,TRBV5-1,TRBJ2-1,CASSFGQLGSYNEQFF,TGCGCCAGCAGCTTCGGACAGCTTGGAAGCTACAATGAGCAGTTCTTC
NA,NA,TRBV29-1,TRBJ2-6,CSVAWESGANVLTF,TGCAGCGTTGCATGGGAATCTGGGGCCAACGTCCTGACTTTC
TRBD1,NA,TRBV5-1,TRBJ1-1,CASSLLFGTALNTEAFF,TGCGCCAGCAGCTTGCTATTCGGGACAGCGCTGAACACTGAAGCTTTCTTT
TRBD1,NA,TRBV20-1,TRBJ1-5,CSAPDRGRNQPQHF,TGCAGTGCCCCGGACAGGGGACGCAATCAGCCCCAGCATTTT
TRBD2,NA,TRBV7-2,TRBJ2-4,CASSEIAGQNIQYF,TGTGCCAGCAGCGAAATAGCGGGACAAAACATTCAGTACTTC
NA,few,TRBV7-8,TRBJ2-5,CASSLPQAGGQHRETQYF,TGTGCCAGCAGCTTACCCCAAGCTGGGGGACAACATAGAGAGACCCAGTACTTC
TRBD1,NA,TRBV7-2,TRBJ2-3,CASSSPGQVTDTQYF,TGTGCCAGCAGCTCTCCGGGACAGGTCACAGATACGCAGTATTTT
NA,many,TRBV12-3/TRBV12-4,TRBJ1-2,CASSLAEGGYGYTF,TGTGCCAGCAGCCTCGCCGAAGGTGGCTATGGCTACACCTTC
NA,NA,TRBV20-1,TRBJ1-6,CSARGGERDNSPLHF,TGCAGTGCTAGAGGAGGGGAGAGGGATAATTCACCCCTCCACTTT
TRBD1,NA,TRBV10-3,TRBJ2-1,CAISEQGARNEQFF,TGTGCCATCAGTGAGCAGGGGGCTCGGAATGAGCAGTTCTTC
NA,NA,TRBV12-3/TRBV12-4,TRBJ2-1,CASSHLSLNEQFF,TGTGCCAGCAGTCACCTTAGTCTGAATGAGCAGTTCTTC
TRBD1,few,TRBV6-5,TRBJ2-5,CASSYPQGATGETQYF,TGTGCCAGCAGTTACCCACAGGGGGCAACAGGGGAGACCCAGTACTTC
TRBD2,NA,TRBV12-3/TRBV12-4,TRBJ2-3,CASSRSGGAGGTDTQYF,TGTGCCAGCAGCCGCAGCGGGGGGGCCGGGGGCACAGATACGCAGTATTTT
TRBD2,NA,TRBV15,TRBJ2-3,CATSRSGTMFRYF,TGTGCCACCAGCAGATCCGGGACTATGTTTCGGTATTTT
NA,NA,TRBV9,TRBJ1-2,CASSVASQRGYTF,TGTGCCAGCAGCGTAGCCTCCCAAAGGGGCTACACCTTC
NA,NA,TRBV7-8,TRBJ2-1,CASSATGYNEQFF,TGTGCCAGCAGCGCGACCGGATACAATGAGCAGTTCTTC
NA,NA,TRBV6-1,TRBJ2-5,CASSDLGTVGETQYF,TGTGCCAGCAGTGATCTAGGGACTGTCGGAGAGACCCAGTACTTC
TRBD2,once,TRBV6-2/TRBV6-3,TRBJ2-7,CATDSGAPYEQYF,TGTGCCACGGATAGCGGGGCCCCCTACGAGCAGTACTTC
TRBD2,few,TRBV7-9,TRBJ2-5,CASSGTSGSSGRETQYF,TGTGCCAGCAGCGGGACTAGCGGGAGTTCGGGCAGAGAGACCCAGTACTTC
NA,NA,TRBV6-5,TRBJ2-3,CASSYSDGNTDTQYF,TGTGCCAGCAGTTACTCGGACGGGAACACAGATACGCAGTATTTT
NA,NA,TRBV12-3/TRBV12-4,TRBJ2-3,CASSWRDTQYF,TGTGCCAGCAGCTGGAGAGATACGCAGTATTTT
NA,NA,TRBV7-8,TRBJ2-7,CASSPVPGVADEQYF,TGTGCCAGCAGCCCGGTCCCCGGGGTTGCGGACGAGCAGTACTTC
NA,NA,TRBV30,TRBJ1-2,CAWSVSLYGYTF,TGTGCCTGGAGTGTATCTCTCTATGGCTACACCTTC
TRBD2,NA,TRBV29-1,TRBJ2-1,CSVEDEGTSYNEQFF,TGCAGCGTTGAAGATGAAGGGACTAGTTACAATGAGCAGTTCTTC
NA,NA,TRBV3-1,TRBJ2-1,CASRPTRAGEQFF,TGTGCCAGCAGACCTACTAGGGCTGGTGAGCAGTTCTTC
TRBD1,NA,TRBV6-5,TRBJ1-2,CASSYLRTGANYGYTF,TGTGCCAGCAGTTACCTGCGGACAGGGGCTAACTATGGCTACACCTTC
NA,few,TRBV5-5,TRBJ1-5,CASRFEGLPNQPQHF,TGTGCCAGCAGGTTTGAGGGCCTTCCTAATCAGCCCCAGCATTTT
TRBD2,NA,TRBV7-3,TRBJ2-3,CASSELAGTGDTQYF,TGTGCCAGCAGCGAACTAGCGGGAACTGGCGATACGCAGTATTTT
NA,NA,TRBV25-1,TRBJ2-7,CASSVVGTHAYEQYF,TGTGCCAGCAGTGTCGTGGGGACCCATGCCTACGAGCAGTACTTC
TRBD1,NA,TRBV12-3/TRBV12-4,TRBJ2-3,CASSSPRTGADTQYF,TGTGCCAGCAGTTCTCCCAGGACAGGTGCAGATACGCAGTATTTT
NA,few,TRBV7-8,TRBJ2-1,CASKLGGSSYNEQFF,TGTGCCAGCAAGTTGGGTGGAAGCTCCTACAATGAGCAGTTCTTC
NA,NA,TRBV5-1,TRBJ2-7,CASSLDRERYEQYF,TGCGCCAGCAGCTTGGACCGGGAGAGATACGAGCAGTACTTC
NA,few,TRBV20-1,TRBJ2-1,CSARVTAINEQFF,TGCAGTGCTAGAGTCACAGCTATCAATGAGCAGTTCTTC
TRBD2,NA,TRBV18,TRBJ2-7,CASSPGLAGVTYEQYF,TGTGCCAGCTCACCAGGACTAGCGGGAGTCACCTACGAGCAGTACTTC
NA,NA,TRBV10-3,TRBJ1-3,CAISEWSGNTIYF,TGTGCCATCAGTGAATGGTCTGGAAACACCATATATTTT
NA,NA,TRBV12-5,TRBJ2-1,CTSGLSNNNEQFF,TGTACTAGTGGTTTGTCAAACAATAATGAGCAGTTCTTC
TRBD2,few,TRBV7-9,TRBJ2-3,CASSSWSGGSTDTQYF,TGTGCCAGCAGCTCCTGGAGCGGGGGCAGCACAGATACGCAGTATTTT
NA,NA,TRBV29-1,TRBJ2-5,CSVEGMEETQYF,TGCAGCGTAGAGGGGATGGAAGAGACCCAGTACTTC
NA,few,TRBV5-5,TRBJ1-4,CASSLHADEKLFF,TGTGCCAGCAGCTTGCACGCTGATGAAAAACTGTTTTTT
TRBD2,NA,TRBV20-1,TRBJ2-7,CSALRGGSSYEQYF,TGCAGCGCCCTGCGGGGGGGGAGCTCCTACGAGCAGTACTTC
TRBD1,NA,TRBV12-3/TRBV12-4,TRBJ1-4,CASSRDSYNEKLFF,TGTGCCAGCAGTCGGGACAGCTATAATGAAAAACTGTTTTTT
NA,NA,TRBV7-9,TRBJ2-7,CASSPDWGDEQYF,TGTGCCAGCAGCCCGGACTGGGGGGACGAGCAGTACTTC
NA,NA,TRBV9,TRBJ2-3,CASSVVSGDTDTQYF,TGTGCCAGCAGCGTAGTGTCGGGGGACACAGATACGCAGTATTTT
NA,few,TRBV10-3,TRBJ2-3,CATTQQSSTDTQYF,TGTGCCACTACACAGCAGTCTAGCACAGATACGCAGTATTTT
NA,few,TRBV7-9,TRBJ1-6,CASSLGGSNSPLHF,TGTGCCAGCAGCTTAGGGGGATCCAATTCACCCCTCCACTTT
NA,few,TRBV20-1,TRBJ2-1,CSARDLAAPYNEQFF,TGCAGTGCTAGAGATCTCGCGGCACCCTACAATGAGCAGTTCTTC
NA,NA,TRBV12-3/TRBV12-4,TRBJ1-5,CASKDRSNQPQHF,TGTGCCAGCAAGGACCGTAGCAATCAGCCCCAGCATTTT
NA,few,TRBV11-2,TRBJ1-1,CASSLGGRSHTEAFF,TGTGCCAGCAGCTTAGGTGGCCGCAGTCACACTGAAGCTTTCTTT
NA,NA,TRBV12-3/TRBV12-4,TRBJ2-7,CASSPKGYEQYF,TGTGCCAGCAGCCCTAAGGGATACGAGCAGTACTTC
TRBD1,few,TRBV6-5,TRBJ2-7,CASSYSTGVGEQYF,TGTGCCAGCAGTTACTCGACAGGGGTCGGCGAGCAGTACTTC
TRBD2,few,TRBV6-2/TRBV6-3,TRBJ2-5,CASSYPGLGKETQYF,TGTGCCAGCAGCTACCCGGGACTAGGGAAAGAGACCCAGTACTTC
NA,NA,TRBV11-2,TRBJ2-5,CASSLDQGGAETQYF,TGTGCCAGCAGCTTAGATCAAGGAGGGGCAGAGACCCAGTACTTC
TRBD2,NA,TRBV3-1,TRBJ2-7,CASSHDRGLAAGEQYF,TGTGCCAGCAGCCACGATAGAGGACTAGCAGCTGGCGAGCAGTACTTC
TRBD1,few,TRBV7-2,TRBJ1-2,CASSPTAGTGNYGYTF,TGTGCCAGCAGCCCAACTGCCGGGACAGGAAACTATGGCTACACCTTC
TRBD2,few,TRBV11-2,TRBJ2-3,CASSLVGRGFTDTQYF,TGTGCCAGCAGCTTAGTAGGGCGGGGGTTCACAGATACGCAGTATTTT
TRBD2,NA,TRBV7-2,TRBJ2-3,CASSAQRGGWADTQYF,TGTGCCAGCAGCGCGCAGCGGGGGGGCTGGGCAGATACGCAGTATTTT
TRBD2,NA,TRBV20-1,TRBJ2-2,CSARDSTSGNTGELFF,TGCAGTGCTAGAGACTCGACTAGCGGAAACACCGGGGAGCTGTTTTTT
TRBD1,NA,TRBV10-3,TRBJ2-2,CAIGQGTGELFF,TGTGCCATAGGACAGGGGACCGGGGAGCTGTTTTTT
NA,NA,TRBV21-1,TRBJ1-2,CASIATLTFYGYTF,TGTGCCAGCATAGCGACACTCACCTTCTATGGCTACACCTTC